This T cell receptor beta chain was identified in a study of cytomegalovirus exposure and HLA in healthy donors. Primers included in the PCR were 60 Vbeta and 13 Jbeta primers. Repertoires were generated with immunoSEQ multiplex PCR, while TCRdb's copy carries only in-frame clones and drops some. This sample has approximately 190,000 clones; more than 65% occur once, and the top ten carry 3.8%. Concerning this clone: This specimen includes other DNA sequences encoding the same CDR3.

The sequenced sample consisted of PBMCs. The receptor comes from a man aged 50 to 60 in good health and CMV-seronegative.

The DNA of the CDR3 is TGTGCCAGCAGCTCCGCAGGGGGGAACACTGAAGCTTTCTTT. It codes for CASSSAGGNTEAFF. The chain links TRBV5-6 to TRBJ1-1; 7 nucleotides agree with TRBD1. The CDR3 sequence is 14 residues long. Per germline, CDR1 SGHDT and CDR2 YYEEEE. The V segment lost 3 bases and the J segment 1 base; nucleotides outside the gene matches: 3.